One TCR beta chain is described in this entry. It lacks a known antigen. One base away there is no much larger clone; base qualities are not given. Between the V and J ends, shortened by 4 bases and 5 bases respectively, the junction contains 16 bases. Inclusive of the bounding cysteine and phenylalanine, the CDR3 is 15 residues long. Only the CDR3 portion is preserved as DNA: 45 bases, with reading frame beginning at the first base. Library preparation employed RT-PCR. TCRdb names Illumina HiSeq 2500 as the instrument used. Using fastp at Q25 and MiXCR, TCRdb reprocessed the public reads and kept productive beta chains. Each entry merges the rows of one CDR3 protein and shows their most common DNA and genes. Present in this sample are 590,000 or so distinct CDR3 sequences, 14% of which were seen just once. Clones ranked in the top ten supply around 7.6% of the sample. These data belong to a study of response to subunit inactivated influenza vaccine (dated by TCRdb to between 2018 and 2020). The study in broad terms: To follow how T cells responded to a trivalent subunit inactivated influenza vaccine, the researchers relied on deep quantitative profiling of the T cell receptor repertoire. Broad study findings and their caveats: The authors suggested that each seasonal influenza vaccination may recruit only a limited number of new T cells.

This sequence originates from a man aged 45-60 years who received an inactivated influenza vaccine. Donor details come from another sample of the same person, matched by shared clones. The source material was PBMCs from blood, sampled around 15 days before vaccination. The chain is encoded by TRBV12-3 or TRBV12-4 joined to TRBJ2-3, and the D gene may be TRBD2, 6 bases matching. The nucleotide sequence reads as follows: TGTGCCAGCAGTTCCGGGACTCTTACCTTAGATACGCAGTATTTT. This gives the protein CASSSGTLTLDTQYF.